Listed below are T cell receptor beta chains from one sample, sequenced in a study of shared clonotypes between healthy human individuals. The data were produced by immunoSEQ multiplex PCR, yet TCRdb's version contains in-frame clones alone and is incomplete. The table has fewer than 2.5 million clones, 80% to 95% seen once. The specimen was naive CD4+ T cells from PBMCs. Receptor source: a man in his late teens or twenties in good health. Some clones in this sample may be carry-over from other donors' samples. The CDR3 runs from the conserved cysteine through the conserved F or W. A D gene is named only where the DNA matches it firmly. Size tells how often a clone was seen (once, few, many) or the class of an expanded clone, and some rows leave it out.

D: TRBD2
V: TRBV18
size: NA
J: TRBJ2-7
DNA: TGTGCCAGCTCACGGACTAGCGGGAGCTCCTACGAGCAGTACTTC
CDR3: CASSRTSGSSYEQYF

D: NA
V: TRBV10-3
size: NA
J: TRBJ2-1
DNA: TGTGCCATCAATCCTTCCGGGAGTTACAACGAGCAGTTCTTC
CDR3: CAINPSGSYNEQFF

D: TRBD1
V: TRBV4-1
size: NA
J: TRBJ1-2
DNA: TGCGCCAGCAGCCCAAGGGACAGGGGGGACTATGGCTACACCTTC
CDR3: CASSPRDRGDYGYTF

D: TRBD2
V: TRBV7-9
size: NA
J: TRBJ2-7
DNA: TGTGCCAGCAGACTAGCGGGAGGGAGCTACGAGCAGTACTTC
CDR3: CASRLAGGSYEQYF

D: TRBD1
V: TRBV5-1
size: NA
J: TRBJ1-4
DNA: TGCGCCAGCAGCTTGGGGGACAGGGGATCCGAAAAACTGTTTTTT
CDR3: CASSLGDRGSEKLFF

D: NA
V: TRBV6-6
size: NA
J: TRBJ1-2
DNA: TGTGCCAGCACCGGGGACTATGGCTACACCTTC
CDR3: CASTGDYGYTF

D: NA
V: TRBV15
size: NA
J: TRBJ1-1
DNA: TGTGCCACCAGCAGAGGGGACACTGAAGCTTTCTTT
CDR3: CATSRGDTEAFF

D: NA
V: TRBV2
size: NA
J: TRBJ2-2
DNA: TGTGCCAGCATCCGGGGGCAGAACACCGGGGAGCTGTTTTTT
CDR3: CASIRGQNTGELFF

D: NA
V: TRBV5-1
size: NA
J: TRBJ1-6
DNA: TGCGCCAGCAGCTCCGGGACACCGAATTCACCCCTCCACTTT
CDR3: CASSSGTPNSPLHF

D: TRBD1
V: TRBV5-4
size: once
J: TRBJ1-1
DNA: TGTGCCAGCAGCTCTACCGGGACAGGGGATTGGTACACTGAAGCTTTCTTT
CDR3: CASSSTGTGDWYTEAFF

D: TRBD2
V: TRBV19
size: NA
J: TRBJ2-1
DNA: TGTGCCAGTAGGACGGGACTAGCGGGTCACAATGAGCAGTTCTTC
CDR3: CASRTGLAGHNEQFF

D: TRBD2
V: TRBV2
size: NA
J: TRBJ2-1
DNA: TGTGCCAGCAGCGGACTAGCGGGCCCCTACAATGAGCAGTTCTTC
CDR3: CASSGLAGPYNEQFF

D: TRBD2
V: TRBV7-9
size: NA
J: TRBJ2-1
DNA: TGTGCCAGCAGCTCTAGTCTAGCGGGAGTCTTCGGCCCCAATGAGCAGTTCTTC
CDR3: CASSSSLAGVFGPNEQFF

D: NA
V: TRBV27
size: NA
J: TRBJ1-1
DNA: TGTGCCAGCAGTTCCGCTGAAGCTTTCTTT
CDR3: CASSSAEAFF

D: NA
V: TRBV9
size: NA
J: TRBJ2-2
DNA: TGTGCCAGCAGCCCAACCCCAGTCGGGGAGCTGTTTTTT
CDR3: CASSPTPVGELFF

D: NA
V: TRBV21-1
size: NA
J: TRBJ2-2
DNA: TGTGCCAGCGGGCGAGCGAACACCGGGGAGCTGTTTTTT
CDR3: CASGRANTGELFF

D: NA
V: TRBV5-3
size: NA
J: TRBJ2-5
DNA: TGTGCCAGAAGCGCTGACAGGGCCTCGGAGGGGCAAACGGAGACCCAGTACTTC
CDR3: CARSADRASEGQTETQYF

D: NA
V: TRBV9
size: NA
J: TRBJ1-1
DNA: TGTGCCAGCGGCACGGTACCTAACACTGAAGCTTTCTTT
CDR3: CASGTVPNTEAFF

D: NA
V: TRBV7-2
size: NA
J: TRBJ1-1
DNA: TGTGCCAGCAGCTCAGCAGAAGCTTTCTTT
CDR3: CASSSAEAFF

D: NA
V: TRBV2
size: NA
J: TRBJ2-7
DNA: TGTGCCAGCAGTGAGGATAACAGCTCCTACGAGCAGTACTTC
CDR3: CASSEDNSSYEQYF

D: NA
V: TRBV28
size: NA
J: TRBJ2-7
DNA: TGTGCCAGCCTAACCCTAAGCTCCTACGAGCAGTACTTC
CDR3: CASLTLSSYEQYF

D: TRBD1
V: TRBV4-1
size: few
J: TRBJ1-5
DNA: TGCGCCAGCAGTCAAGACAGGGGGAATCAGCCCCAGCATTTT
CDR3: CASSQDRGNQPQHF

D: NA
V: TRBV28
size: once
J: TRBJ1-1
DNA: TGTGCCAGCAGCCTGGGACGATCAGGCACTGAAGCTTTCTTT
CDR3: CASSLGRSGTEAFF

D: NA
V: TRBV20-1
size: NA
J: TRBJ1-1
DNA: TGCAGTGCTAGTCAGATCGCTGAAGCTTTCTTT
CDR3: CSASQIAEAFF

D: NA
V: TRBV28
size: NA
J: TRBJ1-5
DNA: TGTGCCAGCAGTTCGGGGGGCCTGGGGCCCCAGCATTTT
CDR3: CASSSGGLGPQHF

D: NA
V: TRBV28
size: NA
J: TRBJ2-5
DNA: TGTGCCAGCAATGACAGGTCGCAAGAGACCCAGTACTTC
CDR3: CASNDRSQETQYF

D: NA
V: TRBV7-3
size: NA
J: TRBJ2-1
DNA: TGTGCCAGCAGCTTGGGACTCCCCAATGAGCAGTTCTTC
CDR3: CASSLGLPNEQFF

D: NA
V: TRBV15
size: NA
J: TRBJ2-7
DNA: TGTGCCACCAGCAGAGATTTTCCCGGATTGGGGCTCGAGCAGTACTTC
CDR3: CATSRDFPGLGLEQYF

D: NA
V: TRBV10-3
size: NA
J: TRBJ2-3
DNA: TGTGCCATCAGTGAGACTAGCACAGATACGCAGTATTTT
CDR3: CAISETSTDTQYF

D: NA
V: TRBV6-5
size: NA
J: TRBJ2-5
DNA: TGTGCCAGCAGATTGGGACTTTTCCGGGAGCAGTACTTC
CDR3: CASRLGLFREQYF

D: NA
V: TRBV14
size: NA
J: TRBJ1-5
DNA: TGTGCCAGCAGCCAAGGCAGGGGTCAGCCCCAGCATTTT
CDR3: CASSQGRGQPQHF

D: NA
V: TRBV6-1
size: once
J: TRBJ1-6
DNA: TGTGCCAGCAGTGCCGCATGGGTTTTAAATTCACCCCTCCACTTT
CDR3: CASSAAWVLNSPLHF

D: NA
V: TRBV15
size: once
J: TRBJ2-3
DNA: TGTGCCACCAGCAGCTTCAGGGATACGCAGTATTTT
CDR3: CATSSFRDTQYF